The 9 T cell receptor beta chains listed next were all sequenced from one sample in a study of cytomegalovirus exposure and HLA in healthy donors. 13 Jbeta primers and 60 Vbeta primers were used for the PCR. Using immunoSEQ multiplex PCR, the repertoire was profiled, and TCRdb retains in-frame clones only, with some absent. In the table there are around 170,000 clones, approximately 79% of which are singletons. Sequenced: PBMCs. These receptors all stem from a man aged 35-49 years in good health and CMV-seropositive.

The chain joins TRBV6-1 to TRBJ1-4; 9 bases fit TRBD1. V was pared by 2 bases and J by 5 bases, with 3 bases of the junction left unmatched. The CDR3 runs 15 residues. Germline loops: CDR1 MNHNS, CDR2 SASEGT. CDR3 DNA sequence: TGTGCCAGCAGTGAAACAGGACAGGGGAATGAAAAACTGTTTTTT. This encodes CASSETGQGNEKLFF.

V usage is TRBV7-2 and J usage is TRBJ1-2; D is unclear. The length of the CDR3 is 13 residues. Trimming shortened V by 2 bases and J by 4 bases, and 8 bases separated the two germline ends. CDR1 and CDR2 (germline): SGHTA, FQGNSA. The CDR3 DNA follows: TGTGCCAGCAGCTTAACGGGTTCCTATGGCTACACCTTC. Translating it yields CASSLTGSYGYTF.

V is TRBV5-4 and J is TRBJ1-2, with 7 bases that match TRBD1. Germline V CDR1 and CDR2: SGHNT, YYREEE (reference sequence). CDR3 size: 14 residues. Losses at the gene ends were 4 bases for V and 3 bases for J; bases not matched to a gene: 6. CDR3 sequence reads: CASSIDRVDYGYTF. CDR3 DNA sequence: TGTGCCAGCAGCATTGACAGGGTGGACTATGGCTACACCTTC.

The V gene is TRBV5-6, the J gene TRBJ1-5; no firm D call. Trimming removed 4 bases from V and 1 base from J, with 9 bases in between. CDR3 length: 14 residues. Per germline, CDR1 SGHDT and CDR2 YYEEEE. The CDR3 reads CASSNGWSNQPQHF. The CDR3 nucleotides read TGTGCCAGCAGCAACGGTTGGAGCAATCAGCCCCAGCATTTT.

This clone occurred once. This sequence joins TRBV5-6 and TRBJ1-6; D not resolved. Trimming took off 1 base at V and 6 bases at J, with 14 bases between the two ends. The CDR3 consists of 16 residues. Germline CDR1 and CDR2: SGHDT and YYEEEE. The CDR3: CASSLNPTKTNSPLHF. CDR3 sequence (DNA): TGTGCCAGCAGCTTGAATCCGACTAAGACTAATTCACCCCTCCACTTT. The entire variable domain, with the rest obtained from reference TRBV5-6 and TRBJ1-6, is as follows: DAGVTQSPTHLIKTRGQQVTLRCSPKSGHDTVSWYQQALGQGPQFIFQYYEEEERQRGNFPDRFSGHQFPNYSSELNVNALLLGDSALYLCASSLNPTKTNSPLHFGNGTRLTVT.

The chain combines TRBV7-3 with TRBJ2-3; D call uncertain. Trimming removed 4 bases from V and 4 bases from J, with 15 bases in between. CDR3 length: 15 residues. CDR1 and CDR2 (germline): SGHTA, FQGTGA. CDR3 residues: CASSSSATTSDTQYF. Written as DNA, the CDR3 is TGTGCCAGCAGCTCATCGGCCACTACCTCAGATACGCAGTATTTT. Full variable domain (outside the CDR3, taken from reference TRBV7-3 and TRBJ2-3): GAGVSQTPSNKVTEKGKYVELRCDPISGHTALYWYRQSLGQGPEFLIYFQGTGAADDSGLPNDRFFAVRPEGSVSTLKIQRTERGDSAVYLCASSSSATTSDTQYFGPGTRLTVL.

V is TRBV6-1 and J is TRBJ2-1, with a possible D match to TRBD1 (5 bases). V was pared by 4 bases and J by 7 bases, with 8 bases between. Germline CDR1 reads MNHNS; CDR2 reads SASEGT. This CDR3 is 12 amino acids long. For the CDR3, the DNA is TGTGCCAGCAGTGCCAGGGTGAATGAGCAGTTCTTC. It encodes CASSARVNEQFF.

This sequence joins TRBV2 and TRBJ1-5; no clear D. CDR1 SNHLY and CDR2 FYNNEI come from the germline V gene. The CDR3 has 15 amino acids. V was clipped by 3 bases and J by 1 base, with 10 bases between them. CDR3 nucleotides: TGTGCCAGCAGTGATCGGGTCTCGAGCAATCAGCCCCAGCATTTT. It yields the protein CASSDRVSSNQPQHF.

The chain joins TRBV5-4 to TRBJ2-2; 10 nucleotides agree with TRBD1. The germline gives CDR1 SGHNT, CDR2 YYREEE (reference sequence). The CDR3 loop spans 16 amino acids. V dropped 2 bases and J dropped 3; count of bases not matched to a gene: 4. The CDR3 spells CASSFGDRGDTGELFF. Written as DNA, the CDR3 is TGTGCCAGCAGCTTCGGGGACAGGGGTGACACCGGGGAGCTGTTTTTT.